This TCR beta chain originates from a study of Ad26.COV2.S vaccination and SARS-CoV-2 variants. Points from the study as a whole: Breadth measured for non-spike TCRs was similar across vaccine and placebo recipients. Total T cell responses were possibly underestimated by TCR breadth and depth analyses.

Treatment reported: roughly 19 received Ad26.COV2.S at low or high dose, single or two shots; about 5 received placebo; per-sample allocation not given. Sampling was done on day 63 after the first vaccine or placebo injection. The CDR3 is 14 amino acids. Germline V gives CDR1 SGHTS, CDR2 YDEGEE. V lost 2 bases, J lost 9 bases, and 17 bases lay in between. A remark on this clone: Its specificity is not known.

Only in-frame clones appear in the TCRdb table, and some are missing; sequencing was by immunoSEQ multiplex PCR. The sample consists of about 480,000 clones, around 85% of them appearing once. This specimen consisted of peripheral blood, obtained in a trial of Ad26.COV2.S vaccine versus placebo. This chain uses TRBV5-8 with TRBJ1-1; D uncertain. The source is a person between 18 and 60 years old who received the Ad26.COV2.S COVID-19 vaccine or a placebo. The CDR3 here is CASSFPGPGTKAFF. In nucleotides, the CDR3 is TGTGCCAGCAGCTTTCCCGGGCCAGGTACTAAAGCTTTCTTT.